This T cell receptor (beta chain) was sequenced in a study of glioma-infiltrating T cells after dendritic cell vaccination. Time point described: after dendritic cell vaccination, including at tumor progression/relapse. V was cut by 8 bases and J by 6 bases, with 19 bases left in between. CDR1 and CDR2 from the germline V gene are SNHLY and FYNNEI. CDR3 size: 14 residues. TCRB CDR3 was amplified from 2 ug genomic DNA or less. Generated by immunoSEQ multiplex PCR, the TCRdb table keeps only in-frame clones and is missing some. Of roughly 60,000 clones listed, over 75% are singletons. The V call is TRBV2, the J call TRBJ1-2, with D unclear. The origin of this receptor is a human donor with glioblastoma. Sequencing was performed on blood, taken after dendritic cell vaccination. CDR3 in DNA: TGTGCCAGCTACAACAGCCCCCTTATTCATGGCTACACCTTC. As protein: CASYNSPLIHGYTF.